Listed below are T cell receptor beta chains from one sample, sequenced in a study of T and B cells in COVID-19 patients. A single record per CDR3 protein comes from TCRdb applying MiXCR to the multiplex PCR reads. The sample shows 20,000 to 25,000 distinct CDR3 sequences, about 32% of them seen only once. Sequencing was done on a sample of blood. These receptors came from a human donor who had recovered from COVID-19. Each CDR3 is given with its conserved first and last residue. Fields, in order: J gene, V gene, CDR3 protein.

J: TRBJ2-5
V: TRBV12-3/TRBV12-4
CDR3: CASSLSGFQETQYF

J: TRBJ2-2
V: TRBV10-3
CDR3: CASTGGDTGELFF

J: TRBJ2-1
V: TRBV19
CDR3: CASSIEGEQFF

J: TRBJ1-1
V: TRBV18
CDR3: CASSPPTGREAFF

J: TRBJ2-4
V: TRBV6-1
CDR3: CASSDRGRRAKNIQYF

J: TRBJ2-5
V: TRBV19
CDR3: CASSFGSGGVETQYF

J: TRBJ1-5
V: TRBV19
CDR3: CASQDLSLYSNQPQHF

J: TRBJ1-2
V: TRBV6-1
CDR3: CASSEALSDRVPYGYTF

J: TRBJ2-7
V: TRBV5-1
CDR3: CASSLAQAVSYEQYF

J: TRBJ2-2
V: TRBV18
CDR3: CASSAVGVSNTGELFF

J: TRBJ2-5
V: TRBV20-1
CDR3: CSARGQQETQYF

J: TRBJ2-7
V: TRBV30
CDR3: CAWGGGTFAYEQYF

J: TRBJ2-7
V: TRBV11-2
CDR3: CASSSQYYEQYF

J: TRBJ1-5
V: TRBV6-5
CDR3: CASRWDEGQPQHF

J: TRBJ2-2
V: TRBV6-5
CDR3: CASSYLLGQSNTGELFF

J: TRBJ2-7
V: TRBV11-2
CDR3: CASSPALAGVYEQYF

J: TRBJ1-4
V: TRBV15
CDR3: CATSREGTGIEKLFF